The 27 T cell receptor beta chains given below trace back to one sample, sequenced in a study of blood T cell repertoires in COVID-19. TCRdb's copy holds only in-frame clones and misses some; the assay was immunoSEQ multiplex PCR. The profile covers roughly 26,000 clones, with about 86% appearing a single time and around 15% taken by the ten largest. What was sequenced was peripheral blood. The receptors originated from a man between 65 and 85 years old with acute or convalescent COVID-19.

This chain connects TRBV27 to TRBJ1-1; D gene uncertain. This CDR3 comprises 12 residues. The V end lost 5 bases, the J end lost 4 bases, and 8 bases lay between the germline ends. CDR1 and CDR2 from the germline V gene are MNHEY and SMNVEV (reference sequence). CDR3 sequence (DNA): TGTGCCAGCAGTCGTCCGGGCACTGAAGCTTTCTTT. Its protein is CASSRPGTEAFF.

The chain recombines TRBV29-1 with TRBJ2-2, with a weak D call TRBD1 (5 bases). Trimming shortened V by 2 bases and J by 7 bases, and 20 bases separated the two germline ends. The CDR3 loop spans 16 amino acids. Per germline, CDR1 SQVTM and CDR2 ANQGSEA. The CDR3 loop reads CSVETRERGTSGELFF. CDR3 DNA: TGCAGCGTTGAAACAAGGGAAAGGGGAACGAGCGGGGAGCTGTTTTTT.

J is TRBJ1-1 and V is TRBV28, with D unresolved. The germline V and J ends were trimmed by 6 bases and 11 bases, with 13 bases remaining between them. CDR3 length: 11 amino acids. The germline V gene has CDR1 MDHEN and CDR2 SYDVKM. Here the CDR3 reads CASSSTSWAFF. CDR3 bases: TGTGCCAGCAGCTCAACATCCTGGGCTTTCTTT.

The chain is built from TRBV7-6 and TRBJ2-2, with 7 bases aligning to TRBD2. With V trimmed by 4 bases and J by 4 bases, 3 bases remained unmatched. Germline loops: CDR1 SGHVS, CDR2 FNYEAQ. The CDR3 sequence is 14 residues long. DNA for the CDR3: TGTGCCAGCAGCTGGGTAGCGGGCACCGGGGAGCTGTTTTTT. Translating gives CASSWVAGTGELFF.

The chain combines TRBV3-1 (or the pseudogene TRBV3-2) with TRBJ2-2, with D uncertain. There are 12 residues in the CDR3. The ends were cut back, 6 bases at V and 2 bases at J, with 4 bases in the middle. CDR1 and CDR2 from the germline V gene are LGHDT and YNNKEL (reference sequence). The CDR3 nucleotides are TGTGCCAGCAGTCGTAACACCGGGGAGCTGTTTTTT. Amino acid sequence: CASSRNTGELFF.

The chain links TRBV9 to TRBJ1-2, with TRBD1 identical over 8 bases. The CDR3 runs 15 residues. Germline lookup yields CDR1 SGDLS and CDR2 YYNGEE. With V trimmed by 3 bases and J by 8 bases, 12 bases remained unmatched. The CDR3: CASSADYRGVKGYTF. DNA for the CDR3: TGTGCCAGCAGCGCGGACTACAGGGGGGTAAAAGGCTACACCTTC.

V is TRBV29-1 and J is TRBJ2-7; TRBD2 agrees at 8 bases. The CDR3 length is 16 residues. V shed 6 bases and J 2 bases; nucleotides not matched to a gene: 15. From germline, CDR1 is SQVTM and CDR2 ANQGSEA. CDR3 nucleotide sequence: TGCAGCGTCGAGGGCGCGGCTAGCGGGTCTACCTACGAGCAGTACTTC. Its protein product is CSVEGAASGSTYEQYF.

The V and J genes are TRBV19 and TRBJ1-4; D is unresolved. Germline V gene lookup returns CDR1 LNHDA and CDR2 SQIVND (reference sequence). The CDR3 contains 15 residues. V lost 6 bases to trimming and J lost 0 bases, with 11 bases between them. Here the CDR3 DNA reads TGTGCCAGTAGCCGAACAGCCGCAACTAATGAAAAACTGTTTTTT. This sequence encodes CASSRTAATNEKLFF. Using reference TRBV19 and TRBJ1-4 for the parts outside the CDR3, the full variable domain is DGGITQSPKYLFRKEGQNVTLSCEQNLNHDAMYWYRQDPGQGLRLIYYSQIVNDFQKGDIAEGYSVSREKKESFPLTVTSAQKNPTAFYLCASSRTAATNEKLFFGSGTQLSVL.

The J gene is TRBJ2-7, the V gene TRBV7-3, with TRBD2 as a possible D gene (5 bases). Germline CDR1 and CDR2: SGHTA and FQGTGA. The CDR3 has 13 amino acids. The V and J ends lost 2 bases and 5 bases respectively, with 10 bases between them. The CDR3 region is CASSLRPGNEQYF. The CDR3 nucleotides are TGTGCCAGCAGCTTACGACCCGGGAACGAGCAGTACTTC.

V usage is TRBV27 and J usage is TRBJ2-6; D ambiguous. The CDR3 is 17 amino acids. V was trimmed by 3 bases and J by 0 bases, leaving 12 bases between them. In germline, CDR1 is MNHEY, CDR2 SMNVEV (reference sequence). DNA of the CDR3: TGTGCCAGCAGTTTTGGCGGAATGTTCTCTGGGGCCAACGTCCTGACTTTC. Translated, it gives CASSFGGMFSGANVLTF.

This chain connects TRBV27 to TRBJ1-1, with 7 bases lining up with TRBD1. The trim removed 4 bases at V and 1 base at J, leaving 6 bases unmatched. From germline, CDR1 is MNHEY and CDR2 SMNVEV (reference sequence). This CDR3 has 15 amino acids. Here the CDR3 reads CASSSRTGWNTEAFF. Here the CDR3 DNA reads TGTGCCAGCAGTTCGCGGACAGGTTGGAACACTGAAGCTTTCTTT.

V usage is TRBV9 and J usage is TRBJ2-1; 7 bases line up with TRBD1. CDR1 SGDLS and CDR2 YYNGEE come from the germline V gene. V was clipped by 3 bases and J by 1 base; unmatched bases: 13. This CDR3 has 18 residues. The CDR3 sequence is CASSANPTGYQSYNEQFF. CDR3 DNA: TGTGCCAGCAGCGCCAACCCGACAGGGTATCAATCCTACAATGAGCAGTTCTTC.

V and J are TRBV28 and TRBJ1-4; 7 bases align to TRBD1. The V and J ends lost 5 bases and 8 bases, in that order; junction bases with no gene match: 8. Germline CDR1 is MDHEN and CDR2 is SYDVKM. This CDR3 is built from 14 residues. CDR3 coding DNA: TGTGCCAGCAGTCCTGCAGGGGGAGGAGAAAAACTGTTTTTT. Translating it yields CASSPAGGGEKLFF.

The chain is built from TRBV7-3 and TRBJ2-5; D is ambiguous. The CDR3 length is 13 residues. The V gene's germline CDR1 is SGHTA and CDR2 FQGTGA. Trimming stripped 3 bases from V and 5 bases from J, with 10 bases between. As DNA, the CDR3 is TGTGCCAGCAGCTTTTCCCCACGGGAGACCCAGTACTTC. This codes for CASSFSPRETQYF.

V is TRBV18 and J is TRBJ2-7, with a weak D call TRBD2 (6 bases). The ends were cut back, 6 bases at V and 6 bases at J, with 21 bases in the middle. The CDR3 runs to 15 residues. The V gene's germline CDR1 is KGHSH and CDR2 LQKENI. CDR3 nucleotides: TGTGCCAGCTCCCGAGGGCGGGATCCCCCGGGCGAGCAGTACTTC. It encodes CASSRGRDPPGEQYF. The whole variable domain, filled in from reference TRBV18 and TRBJ2-7, reads NAGVMQNPRHLVRRRGQEARLRCSPMKGHSHVYWYRQLPEEGLKFMVYLQKENIIDESGMPKERFSAEFPKEGPSILRIQQVVRGDSAAYFCASSRGRDPPGEQYFGPGTRLTVT.

The CDR3 spells CASSRTGRETQYF. The CDR3, as DNA: TGTGCCAGCAGCCGGACAGGACGGGAGACCCAGTACTTC. The chain combines TRBV6-5 with TRBJ2-5; 7 bases fit TRBD1. CDR1 MNHEY and CDR2 SVGAGI come from the germline V gene. V dropped 6 bases and J dropped 5; count of bases not matched to a gene: 6. This CDR3 region has 13 residues.

The gene calls are TRBV7-9 and TRBJ1-1; 7 bases agree with TRBD1. V was clipped by 2 bases and J by 1 base; unmatched bases: 4. Germline V CDR1 and CDR2: SEHNR, FQNEAQ (reference sequence). This CDR3 is 15 amino acids long. The CDR3 here is CASSLRTGQNTEAFF. The CDR3 nucleotides read TGTGCCAGCAGCTTACGGACAGGACAGAACACTGAAGCTTTCTTT.

The chain has TRBV6-6 and TRBJ1-4, with D perhaps TRBD1 (5 bases). The CDR3 has 14 amino acids. Germline values: CDR1 MNHNY, CDR2 SVGAGI (reference sequence). With 7 bases removed from V and 0 bases from J, the gap between germline ends came to 9 bases. The CDR3 loop reads CASIQGTTNEKLFF. The CDR3 nucleotides are TGTGCCAGCATTCAGGGAACAACTAATGAAAAACTGTTTTTT.

The rearrangement joins TRBV28 to TRBJ2-3; 7 positions match TRBD1. The V gene end was trimmed by 5 bases and the J gene end by 0 bases; junction bases not matched to a gene: 5. Germline CDR1 and CDR2: MDHEN and SYDVKM. The CDR3 spans 15 residues. DNA of the CDR3: TGTGCCAGCAGTCAAAAGGACAGGAGCACAGATACGCAGTATTTT. Translated, it gives CASSQKDRSTDTQYF.

The chain employs TRBV14 and TRBJ2-5, with a tentative D call TRBD2 (6 bases). Germline loops: CDR1 SGHDN, CDR2 FVKESK. The length of the CDR3 is 15 residues. Trimming pared 1 base from V and 5 bases from J, leaving 14 bases between. CDR3 in amino acids: CASSQVSGLRETQYF. The CDR3 DNA sequence: TGTGCCAGCAGCCAAGTTAGCGGTCTCCGGGAGACCCAGTACTTC.

The CDR3 is CASSQEPSGTKKGEQFF. In DNA, the CDR3 is TGCGCCAGCAGCCAAGAACCCTCCGGGACTAAAAAGGGTGAGCAGTTCTTC. The gene calls are TRBV4-1 and TRBJ2-1, with 7 bases identical to TRBD2. The germline V gene has CDR1 MGHRA and CDR2 YSYEKL. V lost 0 bases to trimming and J lost 9 bases; unmatched junction nucleotides: 14. This CDR3 region has 17 residues.

The V and J genes are TRBV9 and TRBJ1-4, with D perhaps matching TRBD1 (6 bases). This CDR3 spans 15 amino acids. CDR1 and CDR2 (germline): SGDLS, YYNGEE. Trimming left V 3 bases short and J 0 bases short, with 9 bases between. The CDR3 sequence is CASSADSATNEKLFF. The DNA for the CDR3 is TGTGCCAGCAGCGCGGACAGTGCAACTAATGAAAAACTGTTTTTT.

The chain carries TRBV28 and TRBJ1-1; D gene ambiguous. The germline V gene encodes CDR1 MDHEN and CDR2 SYDVKM. The CDR3 consists of 14 residues. V lost 1 base to trimming and J lost 2 bases, with 8 bases between them. The CDR3 is CASSLSVYNTEAFF. In DNA form, the CDR3 reads TGTGCCAGCAGTTTATCGGTATACAACACTGAAGCTTTCTTT.

V usage is TRBV6-6 and J usage is TRBJ1-5; D not certain. The CDR3 is 14 amino acids. Germline V gives CDR1 MNHNY, CDR2 SVGAGI (reference sequence). The ends were cut back, 2 bases at V and 2 bases at J, with 7 bases in the middle. The CDR3 nucleotides read TGTGCCAGCAGTTACACGAGGGGCAATCAGCCCCAGCATTTT. Translating gives CASSYTRGNQPQHF.

The chain uses TRBV19 and TRBJ1-1; D may be TRBD1 (5 bases). CDR3 length: 12 amino acids. Trimming left V 5 bases short and J 1 base short, with 5 bases between. The germline V gene encodes CDR1 LNHDA and CDR2 SQIVND (reference sequence). CDR3 nucleotide sequence: TGTGCCAGTAGTCAGGGGAACACTGAAGCTTTCTTT. This codes for CASSQGNTEAFF. Variable domain in full (rest from reference TRBV19 and TRBJ1-1): DGGITQSPKYLFRKEGQNVTLSCEQNLNHDAMYWYRQDPGQGLRLIYYSQIVNDFQKGDIAEGYSVSREKKESFPLTVTSAQKNPTAFYLCASSQGNTEAFFGQGTRLTVV.

V gene TRBV5-1 combines with J gene TRBJ1-2; the D gene is possibly TRBD1 (5 bases). Germline CDR1 is SGHRS and CDR2 is YFSETQ. Trimming shortened V by 0 bases and J by 6 bases, and 12 bases separated the two germline ends. CDR3 length: 14 residues. The CDR3 DNA sequence: TGCGCCAGCAGCTTGGCCGGGGGATTGGATGGCTACACCTTC. Translation gives CASSLAGGLDGYTF.

This chain connects TRBV3-1 (or the pseudogene TRBV3-2) to TRBJ1-4, with 10 bases aligning to TRBD1. J lost 7 bases, V lost 3 bases, and 8 bases had no gene match. This CDR3 has 16 residues. Per the germline V gene, CDR1 is LGHDT and CDR2 is YNNKEL (reference sequence). The CDR3 DNA reads as TGTGCCAGCAGCCACGGGGAGGGGACAGGGGTTGAAAAACTGTTTTTT. Protein sequence: CASSHGEGTGVEKLFF.